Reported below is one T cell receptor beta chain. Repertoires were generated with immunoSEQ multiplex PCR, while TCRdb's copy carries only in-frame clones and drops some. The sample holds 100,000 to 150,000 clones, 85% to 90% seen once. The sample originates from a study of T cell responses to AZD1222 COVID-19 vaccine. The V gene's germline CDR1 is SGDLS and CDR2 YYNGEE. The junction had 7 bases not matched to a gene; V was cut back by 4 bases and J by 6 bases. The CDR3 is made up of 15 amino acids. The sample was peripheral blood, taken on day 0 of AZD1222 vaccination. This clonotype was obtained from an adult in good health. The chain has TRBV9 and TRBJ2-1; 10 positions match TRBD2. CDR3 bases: TGTGCCAGCAGCACCAGGACTAGCGGAGTCAATGAGCAGTTCTTC. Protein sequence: CASSTRTSGVNEQFF.